This TCR beta chain is drawn from a study of CD8 T cells in ankylosing spondylitis. TCRdb recomputed calls from the 5' RACE reads with MiXCR, one row per CDR3 protein. The sample lists some 250,000 distinct CDR3 sequences, roughly a quarter occurring once. This CDR3 contains 15 residues. J lost 2 bases, V lost 3 bases, and 7 bases had no gene match. The V and J genes are TRBV12-3 or TRBV12-4 and TRBJ2-7; 7 nucleotides line up with TRBD2. The sequencing sample was made of blood, either unsorted or a sorted T cell fraction (not recorded which). This clonotype was sampled from a male donor with ankylosing spondylitis or in good health (not recorded which). The CDR3 nucleotides read TGTGCCAGCAGTTTGATGTCTAGCGGCGCCTACGAGCAGTACTTC. It codes for CASSLMSSGAYEQYF.